The rows below give T cell receptor beta chains drawn from one sample of a study of molecular identifiers for immune sequencing clone quantification. MiXCR, applied by TCRdb to the PCR reads, yields one record per CDR3 protein. The sample includes 350,000 or so distinct CDR3 sequences, roughly 23% of them seen just once. Material: naive CD8+ T cells from blood, with Jurkat cell RNA spiked in. The source of these receptors is a human donor in good health. Some libraries in this study had Jurkat cell RNA spiked in. CDR3s include the opening cysteine and the closing phenylalanine or tryptophan. D genes are given only for firm matches. For some rows the clone size is stated as once, few or many, or as a class when expanded; others skip it.

abundance: many; d_gene: .; v_gene: TRBV27; CDR3aa: CASSLSENSPLHF
abundance: many; d_gene: TRBD1; v_gene: TRBV2; CDR3aa: CASSVRQGFYGYTF
abundance: .; d_gene: .; v_gene: TRBV13; CDR3aa: CASRYTDAQYF
abundance: .; d_gene: .; v_gene: TRBV10-3; CDR3aa: CAVSEAAVDEQYF
abundance: few; d_gene: TRBD2; v_gene: TRBV6-2/TRBV6-3; CDR3aa: CASWRGGGSYNEQFF
abundance: .; d_gene: .; v_gene: TRBV11-2; CDR3aa: CASSSNRDPISSYEQYF
abundance: many; d_gene: .; v_gene: TRBV12-3/TRBV12-4; CDR3aa: CAINSPWSTGELFF
abundance: once; d_gene: .; v_gene: TRBV21-1; CDR3aa: CASSKVGTGNHKQYF
abundance: few; d_gene: TRBD2; v_gene: TRBV4-3; CDR3aa: CASSQDFIGLAGGQETQYF
abundance: .; d_gene: .; v_gene: TRBV30; CDR3aa: CAWSGYRAGAYEQYF
abundance: many; d_gene: TRBD1; v_gene: TRBV29-1; CDR3aa: CSVDGTGAVSYTF
abundance: many; d_gene: .; v_gene: TRBV19; CDR3aa: CASSIGAGSYEQYF
abundance: many; d_gene: .; v_gene: TRBV12-3/TRBV12-4; CDR3aa: CASSPGTNTEAFF
abundance: many; d_gene: .; v_gene: TRBV7-6; CDR3aa: CASSFGDNNEQFF
abundance: many; d_gene: .; v_gene: TRBV11-2; CDR3aa: CASNIRDGGTDTQYF
abundance: few; d_gene: .; v_gene: TRBV6-1; CDR3aa: CASNREFYTEAFF
abundance: many; d_gene: .; v_gene: TRBV27; CDR3aa: CASSLQAHYEQYF
abundance: many; d_gene: .; v_gene: TRBV20-1; CDR3aa: CSARGPQEYYEQYF
abundance: many; d_gene: .; v_gene: TRBV7-9; CDR3aa: CASSSQGVGNQPQHF
abundance: .; d_gene: .; v_gene: TRBV11-2; CDR3aa: CASSLGTQRGTDTQYF
abundance: few; d_gene: .; v_gene: TRBV12-3/TRBV12-4; CDR3aa: CASSTTSSADTQYF
abundance: few; d_gene: .; v_gene: TRBV7-9; CDR3aa: CASSLVLAGDEQFF
abundance: many; d_gene: TRBD1; v_gene: TRBV27; CDR3aa: CASSITQGVSSPLHF